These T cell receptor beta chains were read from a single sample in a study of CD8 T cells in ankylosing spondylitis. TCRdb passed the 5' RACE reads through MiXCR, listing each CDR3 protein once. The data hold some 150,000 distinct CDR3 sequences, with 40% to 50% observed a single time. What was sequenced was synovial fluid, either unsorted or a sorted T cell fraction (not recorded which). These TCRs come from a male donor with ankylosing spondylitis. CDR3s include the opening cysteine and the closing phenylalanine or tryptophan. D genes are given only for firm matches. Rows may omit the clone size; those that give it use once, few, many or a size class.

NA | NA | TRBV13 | CASSPTFRGNEQFF
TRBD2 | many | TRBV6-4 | CASRRLAGGKNIQYF
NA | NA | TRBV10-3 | CAISESWWNTGELFF
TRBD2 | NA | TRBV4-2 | CASSSLAGTGFDEQYF
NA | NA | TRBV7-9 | CASSLPGFGRNSYEQYF
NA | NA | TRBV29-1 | CSVETSNTGELFF
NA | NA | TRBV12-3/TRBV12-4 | CASSLASTLGQPQHF
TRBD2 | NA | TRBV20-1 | CRSGRIAGVDTQYF
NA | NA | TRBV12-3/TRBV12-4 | CASSSTPPRGHGEPQHF
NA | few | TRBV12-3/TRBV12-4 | CASSPIQGEAFF
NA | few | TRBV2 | CASSGGLSYNEQFF
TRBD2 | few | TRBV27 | CASSSIGLADTQYF
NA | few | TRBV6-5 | CASSYSRGSGSWNEQFF
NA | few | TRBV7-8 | CASSLEPPTSSYEQYF
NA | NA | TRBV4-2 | CASSPWGRTGELFF
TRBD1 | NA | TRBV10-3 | CAISDPGTDFYEQYF
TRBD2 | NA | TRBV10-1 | CASSEWGLAGSTDTQYF
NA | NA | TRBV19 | CASSMWGPYNEQFF
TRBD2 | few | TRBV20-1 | CSARDRSSGRYEQYF
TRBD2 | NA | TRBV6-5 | CASSYLASGGTGELFF
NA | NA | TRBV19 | CASSIAETTYQETQYF
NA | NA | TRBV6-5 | CASSYVPDGRYEQYF
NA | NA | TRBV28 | CASSLWNNKEAFF
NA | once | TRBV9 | CASSVASAALSYNEQFF
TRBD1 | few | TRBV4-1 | CASRENPGQFDPTDTQYF
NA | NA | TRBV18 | CASSPLRNTEAFF
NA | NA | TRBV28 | CASNPQDRYSNQPQHF
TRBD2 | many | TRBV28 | CASRPTSGGGAETQYF
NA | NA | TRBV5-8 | CASSLVGSFNQPQHF
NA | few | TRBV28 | CASSLFAGELFF
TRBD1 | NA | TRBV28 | CASSFDRVVLSGANVLTF
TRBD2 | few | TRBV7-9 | CASSLREEGWSNEQYF
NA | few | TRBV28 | CASSLLVKAEPYTDTQYF
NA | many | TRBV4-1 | CASSLNSYNEQFF
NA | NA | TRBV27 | CASRAGTGYTF
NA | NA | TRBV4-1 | CASSRKGAVMNTEAFF
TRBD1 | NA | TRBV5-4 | CASSLPPGTDTGELFF
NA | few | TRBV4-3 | CASSQDFASNTGELFF
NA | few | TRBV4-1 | CASSHSHPYGAAKNIQYF
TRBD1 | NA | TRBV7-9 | CASSSRDRGLFRETQYF
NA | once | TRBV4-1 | CASSLGAGIVIYGYTF
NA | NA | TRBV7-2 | CASSLFGQPNTGELFF
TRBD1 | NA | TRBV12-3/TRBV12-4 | CASSFYVDRGQNYGYTF